Here is one T cell receptor beta chain with its context. Its matching antigen is unknown. Separate from the roughly 710-subject first cohort, the roughly 110-subject validation cohort was the one that the donors belonged to. The sample originates from a study of cytomegalovirus exposure and HLA in healthy donors. Profiling relied on immunoSEQ multiplex PCR, and the TCRdb table lists in-frame clones only, not all of them. This sample has roughly 50,000 clones, with about 92% found just once. The V end was cut by 3 bases, the J end by 0 bases, with 20 bases between. This CDR3 has 19 residues. Looked up from germline, CDR1 is SGHVS and CDR2 is FQNEAQ. Study findings and constraints: Cytomegalovirus status, reportedly, was diagnosed with high specificity and sensitivity by the classifier. The tendency of first-cohort TCR clusters to co-occur in the 120 or so validation repertoires emerged from a later analysis.

The receptor was isolated from a man aged 18 to 35 in good health and CMV-seronegative. Sequenced sample: PBMCs. The chain carries TRBV7-8 and TRBJ2-2; D gene uncertain. This CDR3 is CASSFVFPVAESNTGELFF. CDR3 coding DNA: TGTGCCAGCAGCTTTGTTTTTCCCGTGGCGGAGTCGAACACCGGGGAGCTGTTTTTT.